A selection of T cell receptor beta chains follows, all from one sample in a study of post-analysis software for immune sequencing data. TCRdb used MiXCR to reprocess the PCR reads, holding one entry per CDR3 protein. Of 750,000 to 950,000 distinct CDR3 sequences in the sample, around 45% were seen once. The sample consisted of blood. The source of these receptors is a girl aged 5-17 years with multiple sclerosis. Each CDR3 is given with its conserved first and last residue. A D gene is named only where the DNA matches it firmly. A row's size may be missing; if present it is once, few, many or a size class.

few	TRBD2	TRBV7-9	TRBJ2-1	CASSHGRDYHPYEQFF	TGTGCCAGCAGCCACGGCCGGGACTACCACCCCTATGAGCAGTTCTTC
.	.	TRBV29-1	TRBJ1-2	CSVEQGNYGYTF	TGCAGCGTTGAACAGGGGAACTATGGCTACACCTTC
few	TRBD2	TRBV12-3/TRBV12-4	TRBJ2-7	CASSPSGRIHEQYF	TGTGCCAGCAGCCCTAGCGGGAGAATCCACGAGCAGTACTTC
.	.	TRBV25-1	TRBJ2-1	CASSDAGRSYNEQFF	TGTGCCAGCAGTGATGCGGGACGCTCCTACAATGAGCAGTTCTTC
.	.	TRBV5-1	TRBJ1-2	CASSLDPQAANYGYTF	TGCGCCAGCAGCTTGGACCCCCAGGCGGCTAACTATGGCTACACCTTC
.	.	TRBV7-3	TRBJ2-5	CASSADYDQETQYF	TGTGCCAGCAGCGCAGACTACGACCAAGAGACCCAGTACTTC
few	TRBD2	TRBV7-2	TRBJ2-7	CATRLREDYEQYF	TGTGCCACCCGCCTGCGGGAGGACTACGAGCAGTACTTC
.	.	TRBV25-1	TRBJ2-1	CASSEWGDNEQFF	TGTGCCAGCAGTGAATGGGGTGACAATGAGCAGTTCTTC
.	TRBD1	TRBV6-6	TRBJ2-1	CASSYPRDRGYNEQFF	TGTGCCAGCAGTTACCCCCGGGACAGGGGCTACAATGAGCAGTTCTTC
.	TRBD2	TRBV7-2	TRBJ2-5	CASSQGLAGEEQYF	TGTGCCAGCAGCCAAGGGCTAGCGGGCGAGGAGCAGTACTTC
.	TRBD1	TRBV29-1	TRBJ2-4	CSVDEGQGNIQYF	TGCAGCGTTGACGAGGGACAGGGTAACATTCAGTACTTC
.	TRBD2	TRBV24-1	TRBJ2-3	CATSDPVAGGTDTQYF	TGTGCCACCAGTGACCCCGTAGCGGGAGGCACAGATACGCAGTATTTT
.	.	TRBV7-9	TRBJ2-1	CASTEYSARDNEQFF	TGTGCCAGCACCGAATACAGCGCTCGGGACAATGAGCAGTTCTTC
.	.	TRBV6-1	TRBJ1-2	CASSEGAGIYGYTF	TGTGCCAGCAGTGAGGGGGCAGGGATCTATGGCTACACCTTC
.	TRBD2	TRBV14	TRBJ2-4	CASSHSFAGGLPKNIQYF	TGTGCCAGCAGCCATTCTTTCGCGGGAGGATTGCCCAAAAACATTCAGTACTTC
.	.	TRBV4-2	TRBJ2-5	CAGSQGSGQKYQETQYF	TGTGCCGGCAGCCAAGGGTCTGGGCAGAAGTACCAAGAGACCCAGTACTTC
once	TRBD2	TRBV7-9	TRBJ2-6	CASSSGLADVSSGANVLTF	TGTGCCAGCAGCTCGGGACTAGCGGATGTTAGCTCTGGGGCCAACGTCCTGACTTTC
.	TRBD2	TRBV5-5	TRBJ2-5	CASSWAGTSGPKETQYF	TGTGCCAGCAGCTGGGCCGGGACTAGCGGGCCGAAGGAGACCCAGTACTTC
.	TRBD2	TRBV20-1	TRBJ2-5	CSARDLAGAETQYF	TGCAGTGCTAGAGATCTAGCGGGAGCGGAGACCCAGTACTTC
.	TRBD1	TRBV7-2	TRBJ1-4	CASSQDRGLGKLFF	TGTGCCAGCAGCCAGGACAGGGGATTAGGGAAACTGTTTTTT
.	TRBD2	TRBV20-1	TRBJ2-3	CSARDASGAGGRDTQYF	TGCAGTGCTAGAGACGCCTCGGGAGCGGGAGGCAGGGATACGCAGTATTTT
.	.	TRBV24-1	TRBJ2-7	CATSDWDSDEQYF	TGTGCCACCAGTGATTGGGACTCCGACGAGCAGTACTTC
.	TRBD2	TRBV5-5	TRBJ2-7	CASSSGRELYEQYF	TGTGCCAGCAGCTCAGGGAGGGAGCTCTACGAGCAGTACTTC
.	.	TRBV6-5	TRBJ2-7	CASSYSSGASSEQYF	TGTGCCAGCAGTTACTCCTCTGGGGCGTCTAGCGAGCAGTACTTC
.	.	TRBV20-1	TRBJ2-7	CSASQGSYEQYF	TGCAGTGCTAGTCAGGGGTCCTACGAGCAGTACTTC
once	.	TRBV10-3	TRBJ2-4	CAISDMYREGAKNIQYF	TGTGCCATCAGTGATATGTACAGGGAAGGGGCCAAAAACATTCAGTACTTC
.	.	TRBV4-2	TRBJ2-3	CASSRARASTDTQYF	TGTGCCAGCAGCCGGGCCCGGGCATCCACAGATACGCAGTATTTT
.	.	TRBV5-1	TRBJ2-7	CASSLRQGGSYEQYF	TGCGCCAGCAGCTTGCGACAGGGAGGCTCCTACGAGCAGTACTTC
few	.	TRBV7-8	TRBJ2-4	CASSLVSGMGKNIQYF	TGTGCCAGCAGCTTAGTATCAGGGATGGGCAAAAACATTCAGTACTTC
.	.	TRBV6-6	TRBJ2-7	CASSWDRWGQYF	TGTGCCAGCAGTTGGGACCGATGGGGGCAGTACTTC
.	.	TRBV20-1	TRBJ2-7	CSARFPGAGRGEQYF	TGCAGTGCTAGATTCCCAGGGGCAGGGAGGGGCGAGCAGTACTTC
few	TRBD2	TRBV29-1	TRBJ2-7	CSVEGREGLGEQYF	TGCAGCGTTGAAGGGCGGGAGGGCCTCGGCGAGCAGTACTTC
once	TRBD2	TRBV4-2	TRBJ2-3	CASSQGLASADTQYF	TGTGCCAGCAGCCAAGGACTAGCTTCGGCAGATACGCAGTATTTT
.	.	TRBV12-3/TRBV12-4	TRBJ1-6	CASSLYGKGSPLHF	TGTGCCAGCAGTTTATACGGCAAGGGATCACCCCTCCACTTT
.	TRBD2	TRBV6-5	TRBJ2-1	CASSYLLLAGGEAYNEQFF	TGTGCCAGCAGTTACCTGCTGCTGGCGGGAGGGGAGGCCTACAATGAGCAGTTCTTC
few	TRBD2	TRBV20-1	TRBJ2-7	CSARASGSGSYEQYF	TGCAGTGCTAGAGCGAGCGGGAGTGGCTCCTACGAGCAGTACTTC
.	TRBD2	TRBV20-1	TRBJ2-7	CSARASGSGRYEQYF	TGCAGTGCTAGGGCAAGCGGGAGCGGGCGATACGAGCAGTACTTC
few	TRBD2	TRBV29-1	TRBJ2-7	CSVLAGGNEQYF	TGCAGCGTCCTAGCGGGAGGCAACGAGCAGTACTTC